The next 27 T cell receptor beta chains were all read from a single sample in a study of blood T cell repertoires in COVID-19. TCRdb's copy holds only in-frame clones and misses some; the assay was immunoSEQ multiplex PCR. The data hold 200,000 or so clones, with roughly 80% observed a single time. Sequenced material: peripheral blood. These receptors were collected from a woman in her twenties or thirties who had recovered from COVID-19.

This clone was seen repeatedly, ten times or more. The J gene is TRBJ1-4, the V gene TRBV27; D not resolved. Trimming left V 6 bases short and J 11 bases short, with 16 bases between. The CDR3 has 13 amino acids. CDR1 and CDR2 (germline): MNHEY, SMNVEV (reference sequence). The chain's CDR3 is CASSQMEGGKLFF. The CDR3 bases are TGTGCCAGCAGCCAAATGGAGGGTGGGAAACTGTTTTTT.

The chain couples TRBV24-1 to TRBJ2-1; D may be TRBD2 (6 bases). Germline loops: CDR1 KGHDR, CDR2 SFDVKD. V lost 5 bases to trimming and J lost 9 bases, with 10 bases between them. The CDR3 extends over 12 amino acids. For the CDR3, the DNA is TGTGCCACCAGTGCTGGGAGGTTTGAGCAGTTCTTC. It is translated as CATSAGRFEQFF.

The chain recombines TRBV5-1 with TRBJ2-1; no clear D gene. CDR3 length equals 13 residues. Germline V gives CDR1 SGHRS, CDR2 YFSETQ. V lost 4 bases to trimming and J lost 5 bases, with 10 bases between them. Here the CDR3 DNA reads TGCGCCAGCAGCCAATTCTACGACAATGAGCAGTTCTTC. This gives the protein CASSQFYDNEQFF.

CDR3 sequence (DNA): TGCGCCAGCAATCTGGGACAGGCGGAATTTGTGGCTAATGAAAAACTGTTTTTT. It codes for CASNLGQAEFVANEKLFF. V gene TRBV10-1 combines with J gene TRBJ1-4; the match to TRBD1 covers 8 bases. V was clipped by 7 bases and J by 3 bases; unmatched bases: 16. The CDR3 has 18 residues. Germline loops: CDR1 WNHNN, CDR2 SYGVQD (reference sequence).

The rearrangement uses TRBV19 and TRBJ1-1; 10 nucleotides line up with TRBD1. CDR3 size: 13 residues. Germline CDR1 and CDR2: LNHDA and SQIVND (reference sequence). V gave up 5 bases and J gave up 7 bases; unmatched junction bases: 4. This CDR3 is CASSRDRGIEAFF. The CDR3 DNA reads as TGTGCCAGTAGTCGGGACAGGGGTATTGAAGCTTTCTTT.

J is TRBJ2-2 and V is TRBV4-2, with D possibly TRBD2 on 5 matching bases. The CDR3 sequence is 14 residues long. Trimming stripped 1 base from V and 4 bases from J, with 7 bases between. Germline loops: CDR1 LGHNA, CDR2 YNFKEQ. CDR3 coding DNA: TGTGCCAGCAGCCAAGGGGGAGTCACCGGGGAGCTGTTTTTT. Its translation: CASSQGGVTGELFF.

This sequence joins TRBV6-5 and TRBJ2-7; 8 nucleotides match TRBD2. Germline V gene sequence: CDR1 MNHEY, CDR2 SVGAGI. CDR3 length: 13 residues. The V gene end was trimmed by 8 bases and the J gene end by 5 bases; junction bases not matched to a gene: 8. CDR3 residues: CASGGLESHEQYF. As DNA, the CDR3 is TGTGCCAGCGGGGGACTAGAATCCCACGAGCAGTACTTC.

This sequence joins TRBV5-1 and TRBJ2-2; 8 nucleotides agree with TRBD2. The germline gives CDR1 SGHRS, CDR2 YFSETQ. The trim removed 4 bases at V and 3 bases at J, leaving 29 bases unmatched. The CDR3 consists of 23 residues. The DNA of the CDR3 is TGCGCCAGCAGCCAACCCCCGGTTCCCGATCTACCGGGAGGGCCGTTTGACACCGGGGAGCTGTTTTTT. Translated: CASSQPPVPDLPGGPFDTGELFF. Complete variable domain (other parts from reference TRBV5-1 and TRBJ2-2): KAGVTQTPRYLIKTRGQQVTLSCSPISGHRSVSWYQQTPGQGLQFLFEYFSETQRNKGNFPGRFSGRQFSNSRSEMNVSTLELGDSALYLCASSQPPVPDLPGGPFDTGELFFGEGSRLTVL.

V and J are TRBV7-9 and TRBJ1-6; no clear D. Trimming took off 5 bases at V and 7 bases at J, with 9 bases between the two ends. Germline V gene data show CDR1 as SEHNR and CDR2 as FQNEAQ (reference sequence). The CDR3 is 13 residues long. The CDR3 nucleotides read TGTGCCAGCAGCCCAGACACAAATTCACCCCTCCACTTT. Amino acid sequence: CASSPDTNSPLHF.

The rearrangement uses TRBV5-4 and TRBJ1-2; tentatively, D is TRBD1 (6 bases). The germline V gene has CDR1 SGHNT and CDR2 YYREEE (reference sequence). Trimming left V 1 base short and J 4 bases short, with 11 bases between. The CDR3 is 14 amino acids. For the CDR3, the DNA is TGTGCCAGCAGCTTGAGCCAGGGGATCTATGGCTACACCTTC. This gives the protein CASSLSQGIYGYTF. The full variable domain, its missing parts supplied by reference TRBV5-4 and TRBJ1-2, is ETGVTQSPTHLIKTRGQQVTLRCSSQSGHNTVSWYQQALGQGPQFIFQYYREEENGRGNFPPRFSGLQFPNYSSELNVNALELDDSALYLCASSLSQGIYGYTFGSGTRLTVV.

The CDR3: CASSEFDRGLYEQYF. The CDR3 DNA reads as TGCGCCAGCAGTGAGTTCGACAGGGGGCTCTACGAGCAGTACTTC. The rearrangement links TRBV10-1 to TRBJ2-7; 10 bases line up with TRBD1. CDR3 length: 15 amino acids. V dropped 1 base and J dropped 3; count of bases not matched to a gene: 3. Germline CDR1 and CDR2: WNHNN and SYGVQD (reference sequence).

V is TRBV12-3 or TRBV12-4 and J is TRBJ1-4, with 7 bases identical to TRBD1. V gave up 4 bases and J gave up 12 bases; unmatched junction bases: 2. CDR3 size: 11 residues. The CDR3 sequence: CASSSGTELFF. DNA for the CDR3: TGTGCCAGCAGTTCCGGGACAGAACTGTTTTTT.

This clone has a handful of counts. V gene TRBV29-1 combines with J gene TRBJ1-3; D possibly corresponds to TRBD1 (5 bases). This CDR3 contains 14 residues. Trimming left V 5 bases short and J 0 bases short, with 11 bases between. Germline V gene lookup returns CDR1 SQVTM and CDR2 ANQGSEA. CDR3 sequence reads: CSVLDSLSGNTIYF. In nucleotides, the CDR3 is TGCAGCGTTCTTGACAGCCTCTCTGGAAACACCATATATTTT.

This chain uses TRBV7-9 with TRBJ2-2, with 8 nucleotides matching TRBD1. Germline CDR1 is SEHNR and CDR2 is FQNEAQ (reference sequence). The CDR3 length is 15 residues. Trimming removed 5 bases from V and 3 bases from J; junction bases left unmatched: 5. Written as DNA, the CDR3 is TGTGCCAGCAGCATACAGGGGGTGTACACCGGGGAGCTGTTTTTT. The encoded protein is CASSIQGVYTGELFF.

J is TRBJ1-4 and V is TRBV9; D possibly corresponds to TRBD1 (6 bases). Trimming left V 3 bases short and J 8 bases short, with 17 bases between. The germline gives CDR1 SGDLS, CDR2 YYNGEE. The CDR3 is 15 amino acids. Here the CDR3 DNA reads TGTGCCAGCAGCGCCCTTTCAGGGGCAGGGGAAAAACTGTTTTTT. It yields the protein CASSALSGAGEKLFF.

This chain connects TRBV7-2 to TRBJ2-2; D is perhaps TRBD2 (6 bases). V dropped 5 bases and J dropped 9 bases, with 22 bases sitting between them. The CDR3 extends over 16 amino acids. CDR1 is SGHTA and CDR2 is FQGNSA in the germline V gene. The CDR3 loop reads CASSPRSGGSRWELFF. CDR3 DNA: TGTGCCAGCAGCCCCCGGTCCGGGGGTAGTCGCTGGGAGCTGTTTTTT.

The rearrangement joins TRBV9 to TRBJ2-3; 16 positions match TRBD2. The CDR3 runs 17 residues. With V trimmed by 4 bases and J by 2 bases, 4 bases remained unmatched. Germline assignment: CDR1 SGDLS and CDR2 YYNGEE. The CDR3 protein is CASSLGTSGRATDTQYF. The CDR3 coding sequence is TGTGCCAGCAGCCTAGGGACTAGCGGGAGGGCCACAGATACGCAGTATTTT.

The rearrangement links TRBV27 to TRBJ2-7; D might be TRBD1 (5 bases). This CDR3 region has 14 residues. Trimming shortened V by 2 bases and J by 0 bases, and 8 bases separated the two germline ends. Germline V gene lookup returns CDR1 MNHEY and CDR2 SMNVEV (reference sequence). CDR3 DNA: TGTGCCAGCAGTTTAAGCAGGGACTCCTACGAGCAGTACTTC. Translated, it gives CASSLSRDSYEQYF.

This chain connects TRBV11-2 to TRBJ2-6, with TRBD1 as a possible D gene (5 bases). Trimming left V 6 bases short and J 0 bases short, with 18 bases between. The CDR3 has 18 residues. CDR1 is SGHAT and CDR2 is FQNNGV in the germline V gene. The CDR3 protein is CASSTHRTRASGANVLTF. CDR3 sequence (DNA): TGTGCCAGCAGTACCCACAGGACCCGGGCCTCTGGGGCCAACGTCCTGACTTTC.

The chain has TRBV30 and TRBJ1-4; 8 positions match TRBD1. Trimming removed 3 bases from V and 9 bases from J; junction bases left unmatched: 9. Germline CDR1 is GTSNPN and CDR2 is SVGIG (reference sequence). The CDR3 is 14 amino acids. This CDR3 reads CAWSRGQDSKKLFF. The CDR3 DNA follows: TGTGCCTGGAGCAGGGGGCAGGATTCAAAAAAACTGTTTTTT.

The chain is built from TRBV9 and TRBJ1-1; the D gene is possibly TRBD1 (5 bases). V lost 3 bases and J lost 4, with 10 bases in between. CDR1 SGDLS and CDR2 YYNGEE come from the germline V gene. This CDR3 is built from 13 residues. The CDR3 region has the DNA TGTGCCAGCAGCGCCAGGGTCGGCACTGAAGCTTTCTTT. Its translation is CASSARVGTEAFF. The full variable domain, in which reference TRBV9 and TRBJ1-1 provide the parts outside the CDR3, is DSGVTQTPKHLITATGQRVTLRCSPRSGDLSVYWYQQSLDQGLQFLIQYYNGEERAKGNILERFSAQQFPDLHSELNLSSLELGDSALYFCASSARVGTEAFFGQGTRLTVV.

This clone was observed a single time. The chain has TRBV19 and TRBJ1-2; TRBD1 agrees at 8 bases. With V trimmed by 0 bases and J by 8 bases, 8 bases remained unmatched. In germline, CDR1 is LNHDA, CDR2 SQIVND (reference sequence). This CDR3 is built from 15 residues. CDR3 in DNA: TGTGCCAGTAGTATAGATCTCGGACAGGGAGAAGGCTACACCTTC. It yields the protein CASSIDLGQGEGYTF.

The chain links TRBV6-6 to TRBJ2-7; TRBD1 agrees at 8 bases. Looked up from germline, CDR1 is MNHNY and CDR2 is SVGAGI (reference sequence). The CDR3 has 12 amino acids. The V and J ends lost 5 bases and 5 bases, in that order; junction bases with no gene match: 2. The CDR3 sequence is CASSRTGNEQYF. The CDR3, as DNA: TGTGCCAGCAGTAGGACAGGGAACGAGCAGTACTTC.

V usage is TRBV28 and J usage is TRBJ1-1; 8 positions agree with TRBD1. Unmatched junction bases numbered 13, after V lost 2 bases and J lost 5 bases. There are 17 residues in the CDR3. CDR1 and CDR2 from the germline V gene are MDHEN and SYDVKM. The CDR3 nucleotides read TGTGCCAGCAGTTTAACGGGCCAGGGGGCGTCGTTGACTGAAGCTTTCTTT. Its translation is CASSLTGQGASLTEAFF.

The gene calls are TRBV19 and TRBJ2-1; 7 bases agree with TRBD1. V shed 7 bases, J shed 8 bases, and the junction held 14 bases outside the gene matches. Germline-derived CDR1 and CDR2 are LNHDA and SQIVND (reference sequence). This CDR3 is 15 amino acids long. The CDR3 coding sequence is TGTGCCAGTACCACAGGGACAGAAGACAGGCATGAGCAGTTCTTC. Protein sequence: CASTTGTEDRHEQFF.

About this clone itself: Relative to the germline gene, one junction end is altered; a read error may explain this. The chain has TRBV9 and TRBJ1-1; D might be TRBD1 (6 bases). There are 13 residues in the CDR3. The germline V gene encodes CDR1 SGDLS and CDR2 YYNGEE. DNA of the CDR3: TGTGCCAGCAGCGAGGGGGGGAACGCTGAAGCTTTCTTT. Translating gives CASSEGGNAEAFF.

The V call is TRBV19, the J call TRBJ2-5, with a weak D call TRBD1 (6 bases). The length of the CDR3 is 14 residues. V lost 4 bases and J 2 bases, leaving 11 bases between the germline ends. Germline lookup yields CDR1 LNHDA and CDR2 SQIVND (reference sequence). This CDR3 is CASSRGQKQETQYF. The CDR3 DNA reads TGTGCCAGTAGTAGAGGACAGAAACAAGAGACCCAGTACTTC.